The 3 T cell receptor beta chains presented below share a single source sample, sequenced in a study of blood T cell repertoires in COVID-19. Measured with immunoSEQ multiplex PCR; TCRdb has only the in-frame clones, and not every one. This sample yields over 120,000 clones, of which 78% are seen a single time; around 1.8% belongs to the top ten. Specimen: peripheral blood. These receptors originate from a woman in her sixties with acute or convalescent COVID-19.

V and J are TRBV11-2 and TRBJ1-1; the D gene is possibly TRBD1 (5 bases). Looked up from germline, CDR1 is SGHAT and CDR2 is FQNNGV. Trimming shortened V by 5 bases and J by 2 bases, and 9 bases separated the two germline ends. This CDR3 spans 13 amino acids. The CDR3 nucleotides are TGTGCCAGCAGCGCAGGGCCCAACACTGAAGCTTTCTTT. Protein: CASSAGPNTEAFF. Based on the CDR3 plus reference TRBV11-2 and TRBJ1-1, the full variable domain is EAGVAQSPRYKIIEKRQSVAFWCNPISGHATLYWYQQILGQGPKLLIQFQNNGVVDDSQLPKDRFSAERLKGVDSTLKIQPAKLEDSAVYLCASSAGPNTEAFFGQGTRLTVV.

V and J are TRBV7-8 and TRBJ2-6, with D unresolved. With 3 bases removed from V and 0 bases from J, the gap between germline ends came to 9 bases. The CDR3 covers 16 residues. Germline CDR1 is SGHVS and CDR2 is FQNEAQ. CDR3 amino acids: CASSFSSYSGANVLTF. The CDR3 DNA reads as TGTGCCAGCAGCTTTTCCTCTTACTCTGGGGCCAACGTCCTGACTTTC. The full variable domain, in which reference TRBV7-8 and TRBJ2-6 provide the parts outside the CDR3, is GAGVSQSPRYKVAKRGQDVALRCDPISGHVSLFWYQQALGQGPEFLTYFQNEAQLDKSGLPSDRFFAERPEGSVSTLKIQRTQQEDSAVYLCASSFSSYSGANVLTFGAGSRLTVL.

V is TRBV10-3 and J is TRBJ1-1; D is possibly TRBD1 (5 bases). There are 14 residues in the CDR3. Germline V CDR1 and CDR2: ENHRY, SYGVKD. The V end lost 4 bases, the J end lost 5 bases, and 14 bases lay between the germline ends. CDR3 bases: TGTGCCATCAGTGCCGAGGGGAGGAGGACTGAAGCTTTCTTT. It translates to CAISAEGRRTEAFF.